The 11 T cell receptor beta chains below were found in one sample sequenced in a study of blood T cell repertoires in COVID-19. Produced via immunoSEQ multiplex PCR; TCRdb's table is partial and in-frame only. The data hold 250,000 or so clones, with more than 75% observed a single time. Sequences were obtained from peripheral blood. The receptors originated from a woman aged 40 to 50 who had recovered from COVID-19.

The chain couples TRBV6-2 or TRBV6-3 to TRBJ1-1, with D possibly being TRBD1 (5 bases). Trimming left V 6 bases short and J 8 bases short, with 22 bases between. Germline CDR1 is MNHEY and CDR2 is SVGEGT. The length of the CDR3 is 15 residues. CDR3 coding DNA: TGTGCCAGCAGCTGGCTGGGACTCCCAAGCGCGGAAGCTTTCTTT. As protein: CASSWLGLPSAEAFF.

The chain joins TRBV12-5 to TRBJ1-5, with 7 bases lining up with TRBD1. Germline V gives CDR1 LGHNT, CDR2 FRNRAP. Trimming at V came to 6 bases and at J to 3 bases, leaving 8 bases not matched to a gene. The CDR3 spans 15 residues. CDR3 sequence: CASGKTGMVNQPQHF. The CDR3 DNA is TGTGCTAGTGGAAAGACAGGGATGGTCAATCAGCCCCAGCATTTT.

V gene TRBV5-6 combines with J gene TRBJ2-5, with 8 bases identical to TRBD2. This CDR3 has 14 amino acids. In germline, CDR1 is SGHDT, CDR2 YYEEEE. V was pared by 0 bases and J by 5 bases, with 3 bases of the junction left unmatched. The CDR3 reads CASSLGVAGETQYF. Written as DNA, the CDR3 is TGTGCCAGCAGCTTGGGGGTAGCGGGGGAGACCCAGTACTTC.

In nucleotides, the CDR3 is TGCGCCAGCAGCCAACCCAGGGGGGCCTCCTACGAGCAGTACTTC. This codes for CASSQPRGASYEQYF. The chain has TRBV4-1 and TRBJ2-7; a weak D match, TRBD1 (7 bases). Between the trimmed V and J ends, which lost 2 bases and 0 bases, there was a span of 11 bases. Per germline, CDR1 MGHRA and CDR2 YSYEKL. The CDR3 totals 15 residues.

This rearrangement joins TRBV18 to TRBJ1-4; 8 bases align to TRBD1. Per the germline V gene, CDR1 is KGHSH and CDR2 is LQKENI. The CDR3 loop spans 13 amino acids. V lost 4 bases, J lost 6 bases, and 1 base stayed unmatched. Written as DNA, the CDR3 is TGTGCCAGCTCACTGGGACAGGATGAAAAACTGTTTTTT. Translation gives CASSLGQDEKLFF.

The V gene is TRBV6-5, the J gene TRBJ1-1; tentatively, D is TRBD1 (6 bases). Germline assignment: CDR1 MNHEY and CDR2 SVGAGI. The CDR3 is 14 residues long. V dropped 7 bases and J dropped 8 bases, with 20 bases sitting between them. The CDR3 nucleotides read TGTGCCAGCACCTCATGGGCCAGGGGCCAAGAAGCTTTCTTT. Encoded protein: CASTSWARGQEAFF.

This clone has a single count. This chain links TRBV5-8 with TRBJ2-1; TRBD2 aligns across 8 bases. CDR3 length: 15 amino acids. The germline V gene has CDR1 SGHTS and CDR2 YDEGEE. The V gene end was trimmed by 4 bases and the J gene end by 2 bases; junction bases not matched to a gene: 5. The CDR3 is CASSRTGGTYNEQFF. In nucleotides, the CDR3 is TGTGCCAGCAGCCGCACGGGGGGGACCTACAATGAGCAGTTCTTC.

V gene TRBV18 combines with J gene TRBJ2-5; no reliable D call. The V gene's germline CDR1 is KGHSH and CDR2 LQKENI. V lost 6 bases to trimming and J lost 5 bases, with 7 bases between them. The CDR3 has 11 residues. CDR3 region: CASSIRETQYF. The CDR3 nucleotides read TGTGCCAGCTCCATCAGGGAGACCCAGTACTTC.

The gene calls are TRBV18 and TRBJ1-6, with no clear D. V lost 1 base and J 8 bases, leaving 12 bases between the germline ends. Germline assignment: CDR1 KGHSH and CDR2 LQKENI. CDR3 size: 15 residues. In DNA, the CDR3 is TGTGCCAGCTCACCACTCCCAGGTCTGGATTCACCCCTCCACTTT. It codes for CASSPLPGLDSPLHF.

The chain is built from TRBV6-5 and TRBJ1-6; TRBD1 might be the D (5 bases). CDR1 and CDR2 from the germline V gene are MNHEY and SVGAGI. Deletions cut 2 bases from V and 8 bases from J, with 13 bases between. The CDR3 is made up of 15 amino acids. The CDR3 region has the DNA TGTGCCAGCAGTTACCGGGGAGGGGCGGATTCACCCCTCCACTTT. Its translation: CASSYRGGADSPLHF.

V is TRBV30 and J is TRBJ2-2, with D tentatively TRBD1 (5 bases). CDR1 and CDR2 from the germline V gene are GTSNPN and SVGIG (reference sequence). V lost 5 bases and J lost 5, with 18 bases in between. The CDR3 contains 15 residues. The CDR3 DNA reads as TGTGCCTGGGTGCATCAGGGTGATGGGACCGGGGAGCTGTTTTTT. It specifies CAWVHQGDGTGELFF.